This T cell receptor (beta chain) was recorded in a study of cytomegalovirus exposure and HLA in healthy donors. Study information: The 95 to 150 validation repertoires used a platform that matched the one used for the approximately 610 first-cohort repertoires, as a later analysis reported. The study, taken as a whole, reports: Specificity of a few CMV-associated chains for CMV antigens was verified in vitro. The study listed approximately 160 cytomegalovirus-associated TCR beta chains. According to a subsequent analysis, TCR clusters identified in the first cohort showed a tendency to co-occur across the approximately 120 validation repertoires.

The CDR3 loop spans 15 amino acids. Germline CDR1 is MNHEY and CDR2 is SVGAGI. Trimming cost V 4 bases and J 2 bases, with 14 bases left between them. About this clone: The antigen remains undetermined.

Produced via immunoSEQ multiplex PCR; TCRdb's table is partial and in-frame only. The table lists approximately 220,000 clones, approximately 80% of them singletons, with over 12% in the top ten. The sequence was obtained from a woman aged 25 to 39 in good health and CMV-seropositive. This sequence joins TRBV6-5 and TRBJ2-5, with D tentatively TRBD1 or TRBD2 (5 bases each). Sequenced: PBMCs. CDR3 sequence (DNA): TGTGCCAGCAGTTCACCTCGGGGACCGCAAGAGACCCAGTACTTC. It specifies CASSSPRGPQETQYF.